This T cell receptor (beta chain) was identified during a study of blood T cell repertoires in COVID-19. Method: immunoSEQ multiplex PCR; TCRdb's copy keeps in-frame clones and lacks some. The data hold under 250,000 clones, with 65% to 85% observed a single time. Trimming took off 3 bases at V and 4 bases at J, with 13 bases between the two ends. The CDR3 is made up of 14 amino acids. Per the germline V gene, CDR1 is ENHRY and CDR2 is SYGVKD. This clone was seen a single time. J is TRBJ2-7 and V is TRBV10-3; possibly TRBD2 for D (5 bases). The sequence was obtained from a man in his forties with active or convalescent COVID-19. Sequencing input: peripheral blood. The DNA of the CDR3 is TGTGCCATCAGTGATTCGGGGAGTGGGTACGAGCAGTACTTC. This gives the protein CAISDSGSGYEQYF.